The 14 T cell receptor beta chains below were found in one sample sequenced in a study of technical replicates of blood from several donors. The table came from immunoSEQ multiplex PCR; TCRdb's copy has only in-frame clones and leaves some out. The sample consists of 75,000 to 100,000 clones, about 94% of them appearing once. The sequenced sample consisted of T cells isolated from PBMCs. The receptors were gathered from a human donor in good health.

The chain employs TRBV28 and TRBJ2-5; no clear D gene. This CDR3 region has 12 residues. Trimming shortened V by 4 bases and J by 1 base, and 4 bases separated the two germline ends. The germline V gene has CDR1 MDHEN and CDR2 SYDVKM. The CDR3 region has the DNA TGTGCCAGCAGTTCCGTCCAAGAGACCCAGTACTTC. This sequence encodes CASSSVQETQYF.

The J gene is TRBJ2-3, the V gene TRBV5-1, with 10 bases matching TRBD2. V lost 4 bases and J lost 5; bases outside the gene matches: 10. The CDR3 loop spans 16 amino acids. Germline-derived CDR1 and CDR2 are SGHRS and YFSETQ. CDR3 sequence: CASSRISGRPIDTQYF. The DNA of the CDR3 is TGCGCCAGCAGCAGAATTAGCGGGAGGCCGATAGATACGCAGTATTTT. Using reference TRBV5-1 and TRBJ2-3 for the parts outside the CDR3, the full variable domain is KAGVTQTPRYLIKTRGQQVTLSCSPISGHRSVSWYQQTPGQGLQFLFEYFSETQRNKGNFPGRFSGRQFSNSRSEMNVSTLELGDSALYLCASSRISGRPIDTQYFGPGTRLTVL.

This clone was seen only once. V and J are TRBV9 and TRBJ2-6; D remains ambiguous. Germline V gives CDR1 SGDLS, CDR2 YYNGEE. This CDR3 comprises 15 residues. V was trimmed by 1 base and J by 2 bases, leaving 7 bases between them. The CDR3 nucleotides are TGTGCCAGCAGCGTAACACACGCTGGGGCCAACGTCCTGACTTTC. Amino acid sequence: CASSVTHAGANVLTF.

This clone was counted between two and nine times. The V gene is TRBV28, the J gene TRBJ1-1; D perhaps matches TRBD1 (6 bases). Germline CDR1 MDHEN, CDR2 SYDVKM. Between the trimmed V and J ends, which lost 9 bases and 5 bases, there was a span of 16 bases. The CDR3 has 13 amino acids. The CDR3 loop is CASLVQGRTEAFF. CDR3 in DNA: TGTGCCAGTTTGGTCCAGGGGCGGACTGAAGCTTTCTTT.

The chain carries TRBV14 and TRBJ2-7; 8 nucleotides align to TRBD2. V lost 4 bases and J lost 0; bases outside the gene matches: 8. Germline assignment: CDR1 SGHDN and CDR2 FVKESK. CDR3 length: 16 residues. In nucleotides, the CDR3 is TGTGCCAGCAGCCGTAACTTAGCGGGGTACTCCTACGAGCAGTACTTC. Translated: CASSRNLAGYSYEQYF.

This chain joins TRBV7-3 and TRBJ1-1, with a possible D match to TRBD1 (5 bases). CDR3 size: 16 residues. Germline CDR1 reads SGHTA; CDR2 reads FQGTGA. The ends were cut back, 2 bases at V and 5 bases at J, with 18 bases in the middle. The CDR3 bases are TGTGCCAGCAGCTTAGATGGGTGGGGGGGATCGACTGAAGCTTTCTTT. Its translation is CASSLDGWGGSTEAFF.

The V call is TRBV28, the J call TRBJ1-2; a weak D match, TRBD1 (6 bases). The V and J ends lost 6 bases and 4 bases respectively, with 18 bases between them. Germline V gene sequence: CDR1 MDHEN, CDR2 SYDVKM. The length of the CDR3 is 15 residues. CDR3 region: CASRATSGVRYGYTF. The CDR3 DNA follows: TGTGCCAGCAGGGCCACCTCAGGGGTTCGCTATGGCTACACCTTC.

V is TRBV5-1 and J is TRBJ2-1, with 10 positions matching TRBD2. Germline V lookup: CDR1 SGHRS, CDR2 YFSETQ. This CDR3 comprises 21 residues. Trimming removed 6 bases from V and 4 bases from J; junction bases left unmatched: 25. CDR3 loop: CASKNVGPLVSSGGVYNEQFF. In DNA form, the CDR3 reads TGCGCCAGCAAGAATGTTGGTCCCTTGGTTTCTAGCGGGGGTGTATACAATGAGCAGTTCTTC.

This sequence joins TRBV2 and TRBJ1-1; a weak D match, TRBD1 (6 bases). The CDR3 is 12 amino acids. V was trimmed by 8 bases and J by 4 bases, leaving 11 bases between them. The V gene's germline CDR1 is SNHLY and CDR2 FYNNEI. The DNA for the CDR3 is TGTGCCAGCGCAGGGGAAAGCACTGAAGCTTTCTTT. Amino acids: CASAGESTEAFF.

The chain employs TRBV4-1 and TRBJ1-2, with D possibly matching TRBD1 (5 bases). The V end was cut by 4 bases, the J end by 2 bases, with 20 bases between. This CDR3 has 17 amino acids. The germline gives CDR1 MGHRA, CDR2 YSYEKL. The CDR3 spells CASSRYRGYDTNYGYTF. Here the CDR3 DNA reads TGCGCCAGCAGCCGATACCGGGGGTACGATACCAACTATGGCTACACCTTC.

The genes are TRBV5-5 and TRBJ2-7, with D possibly being TRBD1 (6 bases). Deletions cut 4 bases from V and 4 bases from J, with 9 bases between. The CDR3 is made up of 12 amino acids. Germline assignment: CDR1 SGHKS and CDR2 YYEKEE (reference sequence). Here the CDR3 DNA reads TGTGCCAGCAGCGCCACAGGGTACGAGCAGTACTTC. Its translation is CASSATGYEQYF. Using reference TRBV5-5 and TRBJ2-7 for the parts outside the CDR3, the full variable domain is DAGVTQSPTHLIKTRGQQVTLRCSPISGHKSVSWYQQVLGQGPQFIFQYYEKEERGRGNFPDRFSARQFPNYSSELNVNALLLGDSALYLCASSATGYEQYFGPGTRLTVT.

This chain uses TRBV5-1 with TRBJ1-3, with D possibly TRBD1 on 5 matching bases. V gave up 3 bases and J gave up 0 bases, with 10 bases separating them. This CDR3 region has 15 residues. Germline CDR1 SGHRS, CDR2 YFSETQ. For the CDR3, the DNA is TGCGCCAGCAGCTCCGACGGACACTCTGGAAACACCATATATTTT. Its protein product is CASSSDGHSGNTIYF.

The chain recombines TRBV27 with TRBJ1-1; D is undetermined. Germline V gene lookup returns CDR1 MNHEY and CDR2 SMNVEV (reference sequence). V was cut by 9 bases and J by 1 base, with 12 bases left in between. CDR3 size: 13 residues. The CDR3 DNA sequence: TGTGCCAGTCACCAAAACAGGAACACTGAAGCTTTCTTT. It translates to CASHQNRNTEAFF.

This chain links TRBV6-4 with TRBJ2-1, with TRBD2 identical over 10 bases. This CDR3 region has 15 residues. Germline V gene lookup returns CDR1 MRHNA and CDR2 SNTAGT. After removal of 3 bases from V and 3 bases from J, the junction contained 2 bases not matched to a gene. Here the CDR3 DNA reads TGTGCCAGCAGTGATTTAGCGGGAGGCTACAATGAGCAGTTCTTC. This gives the protein CASSDLAGGYNEQFF.